This T cell receptor (beta chain) was captured by sequencing in a study of T cell repertoires in cytomegalovirus infection. For the study at large: Both a matching HLA type and CMV infection were indicated by public TCR beta signatures.

Trimming shortened V by 6 bases and J by 6 bases, and 14 bases separated the two germline ends. The CDR3 is 13 residues long. The V gene's germline CDR1 is MNHEY and CDR2 SMNVEV (reference sequence). This clonotype has a count of ten or more. The antigen is not known. TCRdb analysed the reads with MiXCR anew, one entry per CDR3 protein. In the table there are fewer than 850,000 distinct CDR3 sequences, 25% to 35% of which are singletons. Findings of the study overall: HLA-C-restricted, CMV-specific TCR beta clonotypes were dominant ex vivo. Cumulated frequencies of public TCR beta families served to identify carriers of CMV plus the relevant HLA.

Sequences were derived from cultured CD8+ T cells from PBMCs, sampled from culture after CMV antigen stimulation. This receptor was taken from a human donor in good health (CMV status not recorded). Some clones in this sample may be carry-over from other donors' samples. The rearrangement joins TRBV27 to TRBJ1-1, with a weak D call TRBD1 (6 bases). The CDR3 coding sequence is TGTGCCAGCAGCTTAGGGGGGAGGGCTGAAGCTTTCTTT. Residues: CASSLGGRAEAFF.